The 14 T cell receptor beta chains listed next were all sequenced from one sample in a study of blood T cell repertoires in COVID-19. The data were produced by immunoSEQ multiplex PCR, yet TCRdb's version contains in-frame clones alone and is incomplete. The sample lists approximately 410,000 clones, 86% occurring once. Sequencing used peripheral blood. The receptors originated from a woman aged 30 to 39 with active or convalescent COVID-19.

This clone was detected only a few times. The rearrangement joins TRBV10-3 to TRBJ1-1; no reliable D call. V shed 3 bases and J shed 2 bases, with 10 bases lying between them. Germline V lookup: CDR1 ENHRY, CDR2 SYGVKD. The CDR3 consists of 14 residues. The CDR3 nucleotides are TGTGCCATCAGTGAAGGAGGGCAAAACACTGAAGCTTTCTTT. Translation gives CAISEGGQNTEAFF.

This rearrangement joins TRBV29-1 to TRBJ1-1, with 7 bases lining up with TRBD1. Germline CDR1 reads SQVTM; CDR2 reads ANQGSEA. V was clipped by 7 bases and J by 5 bases; unmatched bases: 7. The CDR3 has 12 amino acids. CDR3 residues: CSGRQGRTEAFF. In nucleotides, the CDR3 is TGCAGCGGACGACAGGGCAGAACTGAAGCTTTCTTT.

The chain joins TRBV27 to TRBJ2-3; 9 bases match TRBD2. The V gene's germline CDR1 is MNHEY and CDR2 SMNVEV (reference sequence). Germline trimming cut 1 base from V and 0 bases from J; bases unmatched to any gene: 8. The CDR3 spans 18 residues. The chain's CDR3 is CASSLWLAGDDSTDTQYF. In DNA form, the CDR3 reads TGTGCCAGCAGTTTATGGTTAGCGGGGGACGATAGCACAGATACGCAGTATTTT.

The count of this clone is one. V and J are TRBV3-1 (or the pseudogene TRBV3-2) and TRBJ2-7, with 10 positions matching TRBD1. The germline gives CDR1 LGHDT, CDR2 YNNKEL (reference sequence). This CDR3 is 17 amino acids long. The V gene end was trimmed by 5 bases and the J gene end by 5 bases; junction bases not matched to a gene: 15. CDR3 nucleotide sequence: TGTGCCAGCAGCACCGGTGTCCGGGACAGGGGCTTTAACGAGCAGTACTTC. Translation: CASSTGVRDRGFNEQYF.

This clone showed up just a few times. The V and J genes are TRBV2 and TRBJ1-5; no definite D call. Trimming left V 6 bases short and J 2 bases short, with 11 bases between. Germline V gene sequence: CDR1 SNHLY, CDR2 FYNNEI. This CDR3 is 14 amino acids long. CDR3 nucleotide sequence: TGTGCCAGCAGGCCTGCTTCAGGCAATCAGCCCCAGCATTTT. Protein product: CASRPASGNQPQHF.

As concerns this clone: Other DNA sequences within the sample encode an identical CDR3. The chain uses TRBV5-1 and TRBJ2-7; 9 nucleotides align to TRBD2. The germline V gene encodes CDR1 SGHRS and CDR2 YFSETQ. Trimming at V came to 0 bases and at J to 2 bases, leaving 3 bases not matched to a gene. This CDR3 has 15 amino acids. This CDR3 is CASSLGAGGAYEQYF. In DNA, the CDR3 is TGCGCCAGCAGCTTGGGGGCGGGAGGGGCCTACGAGCAGTACTTC.

The chain couples TRBV18 to TRBJ2-3; D possibly corresponds to TRBD2 (5 bases). The CDR3 loop spans 14 amino acids. CDR1 KGHSH and CDR2 LQKENI come from the germline V gene. V dropped 3 bases and J dropped 0 bases, with 7 bases sitting between them. This CDR3 is CASSPWESTDTQYF. The DNA for the CDR3 is TGTGCCAGCTCACCGTGGGAGAGCACAGATACGCAGTATTTT.

Notes on this clone: At the DNA level, this CDR3 is encoded by other sequences in the same sample as well. This chain connects TRBV18 to TRBJ1-1; D gene uncertain. CDR1 is KGHSH and CDR2 is LQKENI in the germline V gene. The length of the CDR3 is 12 residues. With 3 bases removed from V and 4 bases from J, the gap between germline ends came to 6 bases. The CDR3 nucleotides are TGTGCCAGCTCACCGGGGAGCACTGAAGCTTTCTTT. Protein: CASSPGSTEAFF.

The V gene is TRBV10-3, the J gene TRBJ2-2; 7 positions match TRBD1. Germline values: CDR1 ENHRY, CDR2 SYGVKD. V shed 2 bases and J 1 base; nucleotides not matched to a gene: 4. The CDR3 sequence is 16 residues long. The CDR3 here is CAISETGTENTGELFF. CDR3 coding DNA: TGTGCCATCAGTGAGACCGGGACAGAGAACACCGGGGAGCTGTTTTTT.

This chain connects TRBV6-6 to TRBJ1-2; no reliable D call. Trimming took off 2 bases at V and 5 bases at J, with 12 bases between the two ends. The CDR3 is made up of 14 amino acids. The germline gives CDR1 MNHNY, CDR2 SVGAGI (reference sequence). The CDR3 nucleotides read TGTGCCAGCAGTTACGCGGACCGACTATATGGCTACACCTTC. This codes for CASSYADRLYGYTF.

The chain has TRBV6-6 and TRBJ2-7, with D unresolved. V lost 2 bases, J lost 5 bases, and 16 bases lay in between. CDR1 MNHNY and CDR2 SVGAGI come from the germline V gene (reference sequence). The CDR3 spans 15 residues. The CDR3 DNA sequence: TGTGCCAGCAGTTACGGTGTGACACCCTATCACGAGCAGTACTTC. Translation gives CASSYGVTPYHEQYF.

The rearrangement links TRBV25-1 to TRBJ2-2, with D unresolved. CDR1 and CDR2 (germline): MGHDK, SYGVNS. The ends were cut back, 10 bases at V and 7 bases at J, with 16 bases in the middle. The CDR3 is 13 amino acids. The CDR3 spells CATARLYNGELFF. DNA of the CDR3: TGTGCCACCGCTAGGCTCTACAACGGGGAGCTGTTTTTT.

This rearrangement joins TRBV5-4 to TRBJ2-1; 13 positions agree with TRBD2. Germline CDR1 reads SGHNT; CDR2 reads YYREEE (reference sequence). This CDR3 comprises 17 residues. Trimming at V came to 4 bases and at J to 1 base, leaving 5 bases not matched to a gene. CDR3 sequence (DNA): TGTGCCAGCAGCGTGGGGACTAGCGGGAAATCCTACAATGAGCAGTTCTTC. Translation gives CASSVGTSGKSYNEQFF.

The chain recombines TRBV7-9 with TRBJ2-7, with D maybe TRBD1 (6 bases). The V gene's germline CDR1 is SEHNR and CDR2 FQNEAQ (reference sequence). V lost 1 base to trimming and J lost 2 bases, with 9 bases between them. The CDR3 has 14 residues. DNA of the CDR3: TGTGCCAGCAGCTTAGGGACAGCTACCTACGAGCAGTACTTC. Its translation: CASSLGTATYEQYF.